The 30 T cell receptor beta chains presented below share a single source sample, sequenced in a study of tumor and adjacent non-tumor tissue in lung cancer. The library came from three nested PCR rounds adapted from ARM-PCR protocols. TCRdb itself ran the multiplex PCR reads through MiXCR, one entry per CDR3 protein. The table has 55,000 to 70,000 distinct CDR3 sequences, 60% seen once. RNA was extracted from bulk tissue without any cell sorting. The source material was lung tumor tissue. These receptors were collected from a man over 45 with non-small cell lung cancer.

This clonotype showed up many times. The gene calls are TRBV6-1 and TRBJ2-3, with D perhaps given as TRBD1 or TRBD2 (5 bases each). The CDR3 contains 16 residues. V shed 1 base and J shed 6 bases, with 17 bases lying between them. Germline V gives CDR1 MNHNS, CDR2 SASEGT. The CDR3 DNA reads TGTGCCAGCAGTGAAGGAGGGGCTCGATTTTCTGATACGCAGTATTTT. It is translated as CASSEGGARFSDTQYF.

This rearrangement joins TRBV21-1 to TRBJ2-1; the table's D call of TRBD2 was not tested on the DNA. TRBV21-1 is labeled a pseudogene. The CDR3 sequence is 16 residues long. CDR3 nucleotide sequence: TGTGCCAGCAGCAAAGGTGGCGGGAGGGCCAGAGATGAGCAGTTCTTC. As protein: CASSKGGGRARDEQFF.

To note about this clonotype: It may be a read error: a sequence one base away is much more abundant. The rearrangement links TRBV12-3 or TRBV12-4 to TRBJ1-5; D is unclear. The CDR3 totals 14 residues. The CDR3 spells CASSPSGGDQPQLF. In nucleotides, the CDR3 is TGTGCCAGCAGTCCCTCGGGAGGCGATCAGCCCCAGCTTTTT.

Ten or more counts support this clonotype. V gene TRBV12-3 or TRBV12-4 combines with J gene TRBJ2-3; perhaps D is TRBD1 or TRBD2 (5 bases each). Deletions cut 6 bases from V and 0 bases from J, with 10 bases between. This CDR3 is 14 amino acids long. The CDR3 reads CASRGVISTDTQYF. The CDR3 bases are TGTGCCAGCAGGGGGGTAATCAGCACAGATACGCAGTATTTT.

The V gene is TRBV7-9, the J gene TRBJ1-2; 10 bases fit TRBD1. This CDR3 is built from 18 residues. V dropped 5 bases and J dropped 0; count of bases not matched to a gene: 12. The germline CDR1 and CDR2 sequences are SEHNR and FQNEAQ (reference sequence). The CDR3 region is CASSPAPGQGRANYGYTF. In DNA, the CDR3 is TGTGCCAGCAGCCCGGCTCCGGGACAGGGGCGAGCTAACTATGGCTACACCTTC.

As for this clonotype: Given a much more abundant clone one base away, this may be a read error. The rearrangement uses TRBV7-8 and TRBJ2-5, with D perhaps matching TRBD1 or TRBD2 (5 bases each). The CDR3 spans 14 residues. Germline V gene data show CDR1 as SGHVS and CDR2 as FQNEAQ. In nucleotides, the CDR3 is TGTGTCAGCAGCTTACTTGGGGGTCAAGAGACCCAGTACTTC. This sequence encodes CVSSLLGGQETQYF.

Concerning this clonotype itself: This sequence may be a read error, since a much larger clone differs from it by one base. The CDR3 spells CASSLQSGGGEQYF. The CDR3 coding sequence is TGCGCCAGCAGCTTACAATCAGGGGGCGGGGAGCAGTACTTC. The rearrangement uses TRBV5-1 and TRBJ2-7; 8 positions agree with TRBD1. The CDR3 length is 14 residues. Trimming took 2 bases from V and 7 from J; bases not matched to a gene: 8. Germline V gives CDR1 SGHRS, CDR2 YFSETQ.

This clonotype is medium-sized. V is TRBV6-1 and J is TRBJ1-1, with 7 bases fitting TRBD1. The junction had 3 bases not matched to a gene; V was cut back by 5 bases and J by 3 bases. Germline loops: CDR1 MNHNS, CDR2 SASEGT. The CDR3 totals 13 residues. CDR3: CASSLTGYTEAFF. The CDR3 DNA follows: TGTGCCAGCAGTTTGACAGGGTACACTGAAGCTTTCTTT.

Worth noting for this clonotype: The junction shows a germline mismatch at one end, possibly a read error. The chain has TRBV28 and TRBJ2-7, with 7 bases that match TRBD1. This CDR3 region has 13 residues. Germline-derived CDR1 and CDR2 are MDHEN and SYDVKM. The CDR3 coding sequence is TGTGCCACCAGGAGACAGGGAAGGTCCGAGCAGTACTTT. Protein product: CATRRQGRSEQYF. The full variable domain, with the rest looked up from reference TRBV28 and TRBJ2-7, is DVKVTQSSRYLVKRTGEKVFLECVQDMDHENMFWYRQDPGLGLRLIYFSYDVKMKEKGDIPEGYSVSREKKERFSLILESASTNQTSMYLCATRRQGRSEQYFGPGTRLTVT.

Remarks on this clonotype: Since a much larger clone is just one base distant, this may be a read error. The genes are TRBV5-6 and TRBJ1-1, with D perhaps TRBD1 (5 bases). V was pared by 0 bases and J by 3 bases, with 18 bases between. CDR1 and CDR2 from the germline V gene are SGHDT and YYEEEE. This CDR3 contains 17 residues. This chain's CDR3 is CASSLERGWKRHTEAFF. CDR3 bases: TGTGCCAGCAGCTTGGAAAGGGGCTGGAAGCGACACACTGAAGCTTTCTTT.

A remark on this clonotype: In this CDR3 the conserved last residue, phenylalanine or tryptophan, is missing, so a read error is likely. The rearrangement uses TRBV10-2 and TRBJ2-1; D is ambiguous. V was cut by 3 bases and J by 3 bases, with 9 bases left in between. CDR1 and CDR2 (germline): WSHSY, SAAADI. The CDR3 has 14 amino acids. CDR3 DNA: TGCGCCAGCAGTGAACAGAGCTACTACAATGAGCAGTTCTTG. This gives the protein CASSEQSYYNEQFL.

As regards this clonotype: The junction and the germline gene differ at one end; a read error may be behind it. This sequence joins TRBV20-1 and TRBJ2-1, with 12 bases aligning to TRBD2. Per the germline V gene, CDR1 is DFQATT and CDR2 is SNEGSKA (reference sequence). This CDR3 contains 14 residues. Here the CDR3 DNA reads TGCAGTGCCACTAGCGGGGGGACCGTGGATCAGCAGTTTTTT. This codes for CSATSGGTVDQQFF.

The sample holds one count of this clonotype. This clone may be a read error of a much larger clone one base away. The V gene is TRBV6-1, the J gene TRBJ1-5, with TRBD1 as a possible D gene (5 bases). The CDR3 has 15 residues. The germline gives CDR1 MNHNS, CDR2 SASEGT. The DNA for the CDR3 is TGTGCCAGCAATGAAATTAGCAGGGCCAATCAGCCCCAGCATTTT. Translated, it gives CASNEISRANQPQHF.

Note on this clonotype: This may be a read error: a much more frequent sequence differs by one nucleotide. This chain connects TRBV6-5 to TRBJ2-7; no definite D call. The germline V gene encodes CDR1 MNHEY and CDR2 SVGAGI. V was pared by 7 bases and J by 0 bases, with 13 bases between. CDR3 length: 14 amino acids. The CDR3 is CASNYSFFSYEQYF. CDR3 nucleotide sequence: TGTGCCAGCAATTATAGCTTTTTCTCCTACGAGCAGTACTTC.

Remarks on this clonotype: The junction differs from germline at one of its ends, possibly a read error. The chain carries TRBV5-1 and TRBJ2-5; 7 bases match TRBD2. Looked up from germline, CDR1 is SGHRS and CDR2 is YFSETQ. This CDR3 region has 12 residues. DNA of the CDR3: TGCGCCAGCAGCTCCGCCGGGGGGACCCGGTACTTC. Its translation is CASSSAGGTRYF.

This clonotype was detected ten times or more. V is TRBV6-1 and J is TRBJ1-6; D remains ambiguous. The V end was cut by 0 bases, the J end by 7 bases, with 19 bases between. Germline lookup yields CDR1 MNHNS and CDR2 SASEGT. The CDR3 sequence is 18 residues long. DNA of the CDR3: TGTGCCAGCAGTGAAGCGCGTGAGGGAGGTCAAGGGAATTCACCCCTCCACTTT. Translation gives CASSEAREGGQGNSPLHF.

This clonotype was observed once. The junction departs from germline at one end; a sequencing error may be responsible. The chain uses TRBV13 and TRBJ2-2; TRBD1 agrees at 8 bases. Germline loops: CDR1 PRHDT, CDR2 FYEKMQ (reference sequence). This CDR3 has 15 amino acids. The chain's CDR3 is CASLMWTGSTGELLF. The CDR3 DNA sequence: TGTGCCAGCCTTATGTGGACAGGGAGCACCGGGGAGCTATTATTT.

The CDR3, as DNA: TGTGCCAGCTCACCACCGATGGGAGAGACCCAGTACTTC. Translated: CASSPPMGETQYF. The chain is built from TRBV18 and TRBJ2-5; D is unresolved. V lost 0 bases and J lost 4, with 6 bases in between. This CDR3 contains 13 residues. CDR1 and CDR2 from the germline V gene are KGHSH and LQKENI. Full variable domain (rest looked up from reference TRBV18 and TRBJ2-5): NAGVMQNPRHLVRRRGQEARLRCSPMKGHSHVYWYRQLPEEGLKFMVYLQKENIIDESGMPKERFSAEFPKEGPSILRIQQVVRGDSAAYFCASSPPMGETQYFGPGTRLLVL.

This clonotype was picked up a small number of times. This sequence joins TRBV7-9 and TRBJ2-3; D remains unclear. CDR3 length: 15 residues. V lost 1 base, J lost 4 bases, and 12 bases lay in between. Germline CDR1 reads SEHNR; CDR2 reads FQNEAQ (reference sequence). In DNA, the CDR3 is TGTGCCAGCAGCTTAGGGATAGTACGTCCAGATACGCAGTATTTT. Amino acids: CASSLGIVRPDTQYF.

The chain uses TRBV6-1 and TRBJ2-7, with D possibly matching TRBD2 (7 bases). CDR3 length equals 15 residues. V lost 7 bases and J 6 bases, leaving 22 bases between the germline ends. Germline assignment: CDR1 MNHNS and CDR2 SASEGT. The CDR3 sequence: CASITSAQGRGEQYF. The CDR3 DNA is TGTGCCAGCATTACTAGCGCACAGGGAAGAGGCGAGCAGTACTTC.

The genes are TRBV11-2 and TRBJ2-3; D is tentatively TRBD1 or TRBD2 (5 bases each). Per germline, CDR1 SGHAT and CDR2 FQNNGV. V shed 5 bases and J shed 4 bases, with 13 bases lying between them. The CDR3 has 14 residues. CDR3 sequence: CASSELGRADTQYF. CDR3 nucleotides: TGTGCCAGCAGCGAACTGGGACGGGCAGATACGCAGTATTTT. The variable domain in full, completed from reference TRBV11-2 and TRBJ2-3, reads EAGVAQSPRYKIIEKRQSVAFWCNPISGHATLYWYQQILGQGPKLLIQFQNNGVVDDSQLPKDRFSAERLKGVDSTLKIQPAKLEDSAVYLCASSELGRADTQYFGPGTRLTVL.

The chain employs TRBV28 and TRBJ2-7; TRBD2 might be the D (5 bases). Germline V gives CDR1 MDHEN, CDR2 SYDVKM. The CDR3 is 14 amino acids. Trimming cost V 3 bases and J 7 bases, with 16 bases left between them. The CDR3 reads CASSFQTTGSEQYF. The CDR3 DNA reads TGTGCCAGCAGTTTCCAGACTACTGGGAGTGAGCAGTACTTC.

The chain carries TRBV24-1 and TRBJ2-5; tentative D call: TRBD2 (6 bases). This CDR3 is built from 10 residues. Germline V gene data show CDR1 as KGHDR and CDR2 as SFDVKD. The V end lost 9 bases, the J end lost 5 bases, and 6 bases lay between the germline ends. The CDR3 region is CATGGETQYF. The CDR3 nucleotides are TGTGCCACCGGGGGGGAGACCCAGTACTTC.

A word on this clonotype: Sequence at one end of the junction differs from germline and may be a read error. The chain recombines TRBV11-2 with TRBJ2-3; either TRBD1 or TRBD2 may fit D (5 bases each). The CDR3 consists of 16 residues. Germline V lookup: CDR1 SGHAT, CDR2 FQNNGV. The CDR3 spells CASSSLGTPLTDMQYF. CDR3 sequence (DNA): TGTGCCAGCAGCTCGCTAGGGACCCCGCTCACAGATATGCAGTATTTT.

V is TRBV6-5 and J is TRBJ2-5, with no clear D. Trimming cost V 8 bases and J 4 bases, with 17 bases left between them. Germline assignment: CDR1 MNHEY and CDR2 SVGAGI. The CDR3 contains 14 residues. CDR3 sequence (DNA): TGTGCCAGCGGTCAACAAGGTTTTGGAGAGACCCAGTACTTC. Residues: CASGQQGFGETQYF.

The chain couples TRBV10-3 to TRBJ1-1; TRBD1 matches 10 bases. The CDR3 length is 15 residues. CDR1 and CDR2 from the germline V gene are ENHRY and SYGVKD. CDR3 protein: CAFRTGGLMNTEAFF. The CDR3 region has the DNA TGTGCTTTCAGGACAGGGGGACTGATGAACACTGAAGCTTTCTTT.

About this clonotype: A read error may explain this, as a much larger clone is one base away. The rearrangement uses TRBV5-1 and TRBJ2-1, with 7 bases matching TRBD2. Germline CDR1 and CDR2: SGHRS and YFSETQ. The CDR3 is 14 amino acids. Trimming cost V 2 bases and J 7 bases; bases outside gene matches: 6. The CDR3, as DNA: TGCGCCAGCAGCTTAGCGGGATCAGTGAATGAGCAGTTCTTC. It codes for CASSLAGSVNEQFF.

Remarks on this clonotype: One end of the junction fails to match germline, which may point to a read error. The V and J genes are TRBV20-1 and TRBJ2-3; no definite D call. Germline V gene sequence: CDR1 DFQATT, CDR2 SNEGSKA (reference sequence). This CDR3 spans 14 amino acids. CDR3 sequence reads: CNARGYDKADTQYF. The CDR3 nucleotides read TGCAATGCTAGAGGCTACGACAAGGCGGATACGCAGTATTTT.

A word on this clonotype: Given a much more abundant clone one base away, this may be a read error. The chain joins TRBV12-3 or TRBV12-4 to TRBJ2-1; D not resolved. This CDR3 has 12 residues. This CDR3 is CASNLERTGQFF. In nucleotides, the CDR3 is TGTGCCAGCAATTTAGAAAGGACCGGGCAGTTCTTC.

As for this clonotype: Likely a read error: the CDR3 ends without its conserved phenylalanine or tryptophan. This sequence joins TRBV11-2 and TRBJ1-1, with D unclear. The germline gives CDR1 SGHAT, CDR2 FQNNGV. V lost 6 bases and J 2 bases, leaving 16 bases between the germline ends. The CDR3 runs 15 residues. The CDR3: CASRTSRLGNTEAFL. The DNA of the CDR3 is TGTGCCAGCAGGACCTCGAGGCTTGGAAACACTGAAGCTTTCCTT.